This T cell receptor (beta chain) was profiled in a study of T cell responses to AZD1222 COVID-19 vaccine. At the level of the study: Pooled together were second doses at about 4 or about 12 weeks.

The protocol was immunoSEQ multiplex PCR, while the TCRdb copy is restricted to in-frame clones and leaves out a portion. The sample records 95,000 to 150,000 clones, around 90% being singletons. Findings and limits, study-wide: White British ancestry dominated among donors, who included more females, and clonal diversity was possibly underestimated. Seropositive at baseline were only a handful of AZD1222 recipients.

With respect to this clone: Its antigen is as yet unknown.

The sequence derives from an adult in good health. The sample was peripheral blood, taken on day 0 of AZD1222 vaccination.

CDR3: CASSSGLVAGELFF. DNA of the CDR3: TGTGCCAGCAGCTCGGGCTTGGTCGCCGGGGAGCTGTTTTTT. The gene calls are TRBV11-2 and TRBJ2-2; unclear D gene. V gave up 4 bases and J gave up 6 bases, with 12 bases separating them. The CDR3 extends over 14 amino acids. Germline-derived CDR1 and CDR2 are SGHAT and FQNNGV.